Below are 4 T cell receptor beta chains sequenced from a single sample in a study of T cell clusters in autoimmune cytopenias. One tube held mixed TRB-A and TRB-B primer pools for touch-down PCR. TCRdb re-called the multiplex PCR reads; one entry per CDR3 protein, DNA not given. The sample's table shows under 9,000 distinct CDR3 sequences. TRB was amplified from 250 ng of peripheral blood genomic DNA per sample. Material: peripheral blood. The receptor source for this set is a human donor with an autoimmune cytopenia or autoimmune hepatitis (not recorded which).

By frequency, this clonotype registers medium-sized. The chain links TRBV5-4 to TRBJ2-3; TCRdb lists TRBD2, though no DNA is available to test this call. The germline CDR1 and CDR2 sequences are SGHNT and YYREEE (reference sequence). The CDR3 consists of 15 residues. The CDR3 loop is CASSLGSGGTDTQYF.

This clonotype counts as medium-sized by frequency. CDR3: CASSPPGTASNTQYF. The gene calls are TRBV18 and TRBJ2-3; TCRdb returns TRBD1, unconfirmable since there is no DNA. CDR1 and CDR2 from the germline V gene are KGHSH and LQKENI. The CDR3 length is 15 residues.

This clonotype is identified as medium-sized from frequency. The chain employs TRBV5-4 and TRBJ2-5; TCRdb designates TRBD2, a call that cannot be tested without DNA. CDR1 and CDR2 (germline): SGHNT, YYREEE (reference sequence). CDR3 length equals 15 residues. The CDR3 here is CASSPGLAVQETQYF.

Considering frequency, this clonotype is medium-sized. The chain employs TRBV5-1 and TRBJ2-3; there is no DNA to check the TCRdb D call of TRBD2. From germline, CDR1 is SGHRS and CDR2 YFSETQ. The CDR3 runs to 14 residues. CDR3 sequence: CASSGGWGADTQYF.